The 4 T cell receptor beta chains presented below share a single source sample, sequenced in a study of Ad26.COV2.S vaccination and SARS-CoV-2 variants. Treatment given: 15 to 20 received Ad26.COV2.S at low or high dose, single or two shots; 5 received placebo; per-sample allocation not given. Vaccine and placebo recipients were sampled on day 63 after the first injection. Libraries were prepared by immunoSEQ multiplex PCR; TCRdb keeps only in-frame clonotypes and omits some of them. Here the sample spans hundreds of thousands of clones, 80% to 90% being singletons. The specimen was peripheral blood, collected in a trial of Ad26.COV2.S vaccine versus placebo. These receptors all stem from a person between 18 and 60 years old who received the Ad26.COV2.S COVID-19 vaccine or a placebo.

The CDR3: CASSLKLYGYEQYF. In DNA form, the CDR3 reads TGTGCCAGCAGTTTAAAGTTGTACGGATACGAGCAGTACTTC. The V and J genes are TRBV27 and TRBJ2-7; no clear D. This CDR3 comprises 14 residues. Germline CDR1 MNHEY, CDR2 SMNVEV (reference sequence). Trimming took off 2 bases at V and 4 bases at J, with 12 bases between the two ends.

The CDR3 region is CASSLVQGEGYTF. CDR3 DNA: TGCGCCAGCAGCTTGGTACAGGGGGAAGGCTACACCTTC. V and J are TRBV5-1 and TRBJ1-2, with 8 positions matching TRBD1. Germline CDR1 SGHRS, CDR2 YFSETQ. V trimming: 0 bases; J trimming: 8 bases; junction bases outside the gene matches: 3. This CDR3 comprises 13 residues.

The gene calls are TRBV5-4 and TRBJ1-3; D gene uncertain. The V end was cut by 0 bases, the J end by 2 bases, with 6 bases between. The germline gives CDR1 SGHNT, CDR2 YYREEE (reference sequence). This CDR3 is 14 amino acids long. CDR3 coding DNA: TGTGCCAGCAGCTTGGATTCAGCTGGAAACACCATATATTTT. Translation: CASSLDSAGNTIYF.

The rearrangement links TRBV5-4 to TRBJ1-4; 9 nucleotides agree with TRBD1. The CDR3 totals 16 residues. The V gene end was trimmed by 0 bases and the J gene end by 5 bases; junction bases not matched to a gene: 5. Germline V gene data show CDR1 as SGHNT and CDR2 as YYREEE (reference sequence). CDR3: CASSLGGQGINEKLFF. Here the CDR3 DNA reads TGTGCCAGCAGCTTGGGCGGACAGGGGATAAATGAAAAACTGTTTTTT.